The source of this T cell receptor (beta chain) is a study of blood T cell repertoires in COVID-19. Study background: The analysed material was cDNA or gDNA that came from T cells, B-cell-depleted T cells, or PBMCs.

Original data processing: Researchers report that nucleated cell counts were estimated from reference gene primer amplification. Only in-frame clones appear in the TCRdb table, and some are missing; sequencing was by immunoSEQ multiplex PCR. The DNA was the basis for D and trimming; V, J and clone size are from that table. The top ten hold approximately 12% of the sample, which has 250,000 to 300,000 clones, approximately 89% seen once. The table lists this clone with a count of one. CDR1 is LNHDA, CDR2 SQIVND, per germline (reference sequence). CDR3 length equals 14 residues. J was trimmed by 8 bases and V by 1 base; bases with no gene match: 6.

Material: peripheral blood. The source of this sequence is a woman between 55 and 75 years old with acute or convalescent COVID-19. V gene TRBV19 combines with J gene TRBJ1-1; 8 bases fit TRBD1. The CDR3 protein is CASSIGWDRREAFF. The CDR3 nucleotides read TGTGCCAGTAGTATAGGATGGGACAGGAGAGAAGCTTTCTTT.